This TCR beta chain was recovered during a study of shared clonotypes between healthy human individuals. Here immunoSEQ multiplex PCR was the method, and the copy in TCRdb shows in-frame clones only, minus some. This sample has some 2.1 million clones, with 95% found just once. The germline gives CDR1 MNHNY, CDR2 SVGAGI (reference sequence). Between the trimmed V and J ends, which lost 5 bases and 3 bases, there was a span of 18 bases. This CDR3 region has 16 residues. The study enrolled healthy HIV-negative adults without recent acute infections or vaccinations as donors. Sequenced sample: naive CD4+ T cells sorted from blood. Subset defined: CD45RA+ positively selected. The gene calls are TRBV6-6 and TRBJ2-3, with D possibly TRBD2 on 5 matching bases. The receptor's source is a man younger than 35 in good health. CDR3 protein: CASSPRIRDRTDTQYF. CDR3 nucleotides: TGTGCCAGCAGTCCCCGGATACGGGATCGGACAGATACGCAGTATTTT.